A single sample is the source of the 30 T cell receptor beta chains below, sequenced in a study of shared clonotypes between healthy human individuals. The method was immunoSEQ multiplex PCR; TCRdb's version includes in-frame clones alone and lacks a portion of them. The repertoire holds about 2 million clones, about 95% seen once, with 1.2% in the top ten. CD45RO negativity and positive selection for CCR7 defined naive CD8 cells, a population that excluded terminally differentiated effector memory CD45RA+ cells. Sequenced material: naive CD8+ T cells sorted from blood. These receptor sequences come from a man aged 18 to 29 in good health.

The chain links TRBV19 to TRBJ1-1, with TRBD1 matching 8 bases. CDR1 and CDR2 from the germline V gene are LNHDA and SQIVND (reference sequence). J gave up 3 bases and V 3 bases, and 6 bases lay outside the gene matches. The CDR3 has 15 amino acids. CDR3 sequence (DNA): TGTGCCAGTAGTATTCCCGTGACAGGGGACACTGAAGCTTTCTTT. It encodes CASSIPVTGDTEAFF.

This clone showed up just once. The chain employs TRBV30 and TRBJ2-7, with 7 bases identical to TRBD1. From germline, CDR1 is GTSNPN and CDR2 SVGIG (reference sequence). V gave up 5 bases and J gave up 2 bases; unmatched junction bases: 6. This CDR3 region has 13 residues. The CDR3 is CAWEDGTAYEQYF. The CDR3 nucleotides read TGTGCCTGGGAAGACGGGACAGCCTACGAGCAGTACTTC.

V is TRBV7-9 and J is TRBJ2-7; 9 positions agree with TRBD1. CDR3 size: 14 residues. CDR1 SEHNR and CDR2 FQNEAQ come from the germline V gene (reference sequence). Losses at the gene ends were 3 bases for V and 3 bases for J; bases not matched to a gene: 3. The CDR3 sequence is CASSFGTGLYEQYF. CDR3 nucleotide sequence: TGTGCCAGCAGCTTCGGGACAGGGCTCTACGAGCAGTACTTC.

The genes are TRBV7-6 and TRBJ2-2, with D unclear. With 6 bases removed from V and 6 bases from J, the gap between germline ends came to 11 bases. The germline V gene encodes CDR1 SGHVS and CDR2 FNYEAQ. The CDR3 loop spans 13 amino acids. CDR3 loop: CASSPTASGELFF. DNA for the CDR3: TGTGCCAGCAGTCCCACGGCGTCCGGGGAGCTGTTTTTT.

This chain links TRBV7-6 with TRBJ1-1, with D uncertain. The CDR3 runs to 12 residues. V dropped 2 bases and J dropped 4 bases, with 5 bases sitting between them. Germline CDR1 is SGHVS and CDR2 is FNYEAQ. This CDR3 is CASSLIGTEAFF. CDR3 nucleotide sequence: TGTGCCAGCAGCTTAATTGGCACTGAAGCTTTCTTT.

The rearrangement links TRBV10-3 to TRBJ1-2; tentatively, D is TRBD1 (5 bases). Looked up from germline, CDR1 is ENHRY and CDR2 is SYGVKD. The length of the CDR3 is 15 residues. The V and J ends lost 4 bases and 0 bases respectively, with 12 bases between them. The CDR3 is CAISGGVESNYGYTF. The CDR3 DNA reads TGTGCCATCAGTGGAGGGGTAGAGTCTAACTATGGCTACACCTTC.

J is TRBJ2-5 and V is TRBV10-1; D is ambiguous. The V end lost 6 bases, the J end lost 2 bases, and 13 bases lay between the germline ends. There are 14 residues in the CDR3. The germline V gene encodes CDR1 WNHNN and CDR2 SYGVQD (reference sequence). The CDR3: CASSPGGVQETQYF. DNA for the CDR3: TGCGCCAGCAGCCCCGGTGGTGTACAAGAGACCCAGTACTTC.

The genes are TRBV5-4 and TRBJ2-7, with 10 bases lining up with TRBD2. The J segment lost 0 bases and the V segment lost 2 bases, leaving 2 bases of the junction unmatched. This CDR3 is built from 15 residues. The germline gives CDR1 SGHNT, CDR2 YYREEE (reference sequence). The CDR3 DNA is TGTGCCAGCAGCTTTGCTAGCGGGAGCTCCTACGAGCAGTACTTC. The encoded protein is CASSFASGSSYEQYF.

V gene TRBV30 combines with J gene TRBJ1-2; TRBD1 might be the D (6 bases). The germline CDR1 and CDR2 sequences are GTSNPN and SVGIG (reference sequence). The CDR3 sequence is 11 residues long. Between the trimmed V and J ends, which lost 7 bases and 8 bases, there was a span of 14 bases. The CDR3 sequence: CALNRVFGYTF. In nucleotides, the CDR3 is TGTGCCTTAAACAGGGTCTTCGGCTACACCTTC.

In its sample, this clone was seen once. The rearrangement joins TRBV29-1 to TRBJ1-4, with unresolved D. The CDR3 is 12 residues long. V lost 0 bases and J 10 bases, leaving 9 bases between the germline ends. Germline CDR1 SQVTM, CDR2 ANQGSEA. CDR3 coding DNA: TGCAGCGTTGAAGAGGCGCCTGGAAAACTGTTTTTT. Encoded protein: CSVEEAPGKLFF.

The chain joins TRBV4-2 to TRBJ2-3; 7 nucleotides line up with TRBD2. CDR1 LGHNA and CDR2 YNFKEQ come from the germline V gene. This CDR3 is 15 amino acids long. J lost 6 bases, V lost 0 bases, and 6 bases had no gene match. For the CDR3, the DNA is TGTGCCAGCAGCCAAGAATCGGGGGGACGTGATACGCAGTATTTT. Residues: CASSQESGGRDTQYF.

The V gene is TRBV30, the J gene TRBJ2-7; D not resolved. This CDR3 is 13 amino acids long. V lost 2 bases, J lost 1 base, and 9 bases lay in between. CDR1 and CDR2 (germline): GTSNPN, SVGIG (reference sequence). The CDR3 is CAWSFGRSYEQYF. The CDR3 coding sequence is TGTGCCTGGAGTTTTGGCAGGTCCTACGAGCAGTACTTC.

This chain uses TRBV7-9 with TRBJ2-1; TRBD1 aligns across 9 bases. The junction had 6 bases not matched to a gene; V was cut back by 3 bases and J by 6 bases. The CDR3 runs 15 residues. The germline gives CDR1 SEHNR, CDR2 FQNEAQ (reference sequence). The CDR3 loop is CASSFPGQGFNEQFF. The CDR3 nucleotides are TGTGCCAGCAGCTTTCCGGGACAGGGTTTCAATGAGCAGTTCTTC.

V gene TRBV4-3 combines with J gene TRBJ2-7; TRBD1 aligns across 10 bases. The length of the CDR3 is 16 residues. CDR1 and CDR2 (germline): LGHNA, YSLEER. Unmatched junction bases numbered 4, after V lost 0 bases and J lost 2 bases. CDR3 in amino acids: CASSQDRGTGAYEQYF. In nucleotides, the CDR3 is TGCGCCAGCAGCCAAGATCGGGGGACAGGGGCCTACGAGCAGTACTTC.

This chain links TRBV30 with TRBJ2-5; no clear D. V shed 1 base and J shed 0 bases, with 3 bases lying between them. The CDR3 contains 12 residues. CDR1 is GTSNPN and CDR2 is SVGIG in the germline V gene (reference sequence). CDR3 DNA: TGTGCCTGGAGTGACAACCAAGAGACCCAGTACTTC. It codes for CAWSDNQETQYF. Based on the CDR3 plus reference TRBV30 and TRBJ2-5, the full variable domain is SQTIHQWPATLVQPVGSPLSLECTVEGTSNPNLYWYRQAAGRGLQLLFYSVGIGQISSEVPQNLSASRPQDRQFILSSKKLLLSDSGFYLCAWSDNQETQYFGPGTRLLVL.

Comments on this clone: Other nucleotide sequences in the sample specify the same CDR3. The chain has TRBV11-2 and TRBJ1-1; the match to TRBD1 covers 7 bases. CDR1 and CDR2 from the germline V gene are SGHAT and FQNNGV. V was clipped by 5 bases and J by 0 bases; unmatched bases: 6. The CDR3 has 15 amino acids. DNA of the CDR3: TGTGCCAGCAGCCCCCACAGGGGCCTGAACACTGAAGCTTTCTTT. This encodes CASSPHRGLNTEAFF.

CDR3 region: CATSRDRAGALEGYTF. The DNA of the CDR3 is TGTGCCACCAGCAGAGATCGGGCAGGGGCTCTAGAGGGCTACACCTTC. The V gene is TRBV15, the J gene TRBJ1-2, with D perhaps TRBD1 (6 bases). This CDR3 spans 16 amino acids. The germline V gene encodes CDR1 LNHNV and CDR2 YYDKDF (reference sequence). Trimming took 0 bases from V and 8 from J, leaving 19 bases between them.

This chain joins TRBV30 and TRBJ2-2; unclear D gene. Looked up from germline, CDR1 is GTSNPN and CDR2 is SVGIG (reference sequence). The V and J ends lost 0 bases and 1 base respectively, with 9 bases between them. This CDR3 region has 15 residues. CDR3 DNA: TGTGCCTGGAGTGTACCGTGGGGGAACACCGGGGAGCTGTTTTTT. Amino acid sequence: CAWSVPWGNTGELFF.

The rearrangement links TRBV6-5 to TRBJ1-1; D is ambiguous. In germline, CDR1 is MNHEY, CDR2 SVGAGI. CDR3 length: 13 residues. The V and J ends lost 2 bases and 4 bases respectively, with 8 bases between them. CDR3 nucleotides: TGTGCCAGCAGTTACCAACAGACCACTGAAGCTTTCTTT. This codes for CASSYQQTTEAFF.

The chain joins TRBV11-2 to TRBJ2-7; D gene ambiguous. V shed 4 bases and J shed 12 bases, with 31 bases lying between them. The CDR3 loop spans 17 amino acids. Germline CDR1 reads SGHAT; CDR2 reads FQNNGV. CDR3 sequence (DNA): TGTGCCAGCAGCTGGGTGGGTCCAGACATGGACCACTACTACCGGTACTTC. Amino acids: CASSWVGPDMDHYYRYF.

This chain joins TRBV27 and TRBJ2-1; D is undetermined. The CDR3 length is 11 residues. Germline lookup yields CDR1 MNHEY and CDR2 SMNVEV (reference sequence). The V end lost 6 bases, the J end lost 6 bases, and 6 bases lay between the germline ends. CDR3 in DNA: TGTGCCAGCAGCCACGGCAATGAGCAGTTCTTC. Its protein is CASSHGNEQFF.

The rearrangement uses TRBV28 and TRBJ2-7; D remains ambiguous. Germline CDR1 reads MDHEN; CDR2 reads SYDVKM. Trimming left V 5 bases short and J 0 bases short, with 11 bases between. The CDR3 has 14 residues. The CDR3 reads CASSAPDYSYEQYF. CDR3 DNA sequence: TGTGCCAGCAGTGCACCTGATTACTCCTACGAGCAGTACTTC.

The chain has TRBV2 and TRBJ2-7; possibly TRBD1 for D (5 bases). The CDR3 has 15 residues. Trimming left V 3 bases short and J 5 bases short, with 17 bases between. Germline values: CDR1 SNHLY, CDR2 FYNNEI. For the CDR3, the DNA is TGTGCCAGCAGTGACCCATGGGGCCAGAAGGACGAGCAGTACTTC. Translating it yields CASSDPWGQKDEQYF.

CDR3 amino acids: CASSFGFQGAELETQYF. For the CDR3, the DNA is TGCGCCAGCAGCTTTGGATTTCAGGGGGCTGAGTTGGAGACCCAGTACTTC. The chain joins TRBV5-1 to TRBJ2-5, with TRBD1 matching over 8 bases. After removal of 2 bases from V and 5 bases from J, the junction contained 14 bases not matched to a gene. The CDR3 length is 17 residues. CDR1 SGHRS and CDR2 YFSETQ come from the germline V gene.

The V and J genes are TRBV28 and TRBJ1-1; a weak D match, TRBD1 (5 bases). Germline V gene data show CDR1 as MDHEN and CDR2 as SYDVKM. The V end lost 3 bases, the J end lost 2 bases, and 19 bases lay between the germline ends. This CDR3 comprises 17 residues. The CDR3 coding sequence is TGTGCCAGCAGTTTGGAGGGGAGAAAAACAACAAACACTGAAGCTTTCTTT. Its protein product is CASSLEGRKTTNTEAFF. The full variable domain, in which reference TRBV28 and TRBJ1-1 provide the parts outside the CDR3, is DVKVTQSSRYLVKRTGEKVFLECVQDMDHENMFWYRQDPGLGLRLIYFSYDVKMKEKGDIPEGYSVSREKKERFSLILESASTNQTSMYLCASSLEGRKTTNTEAFFGQGTRLTVV.

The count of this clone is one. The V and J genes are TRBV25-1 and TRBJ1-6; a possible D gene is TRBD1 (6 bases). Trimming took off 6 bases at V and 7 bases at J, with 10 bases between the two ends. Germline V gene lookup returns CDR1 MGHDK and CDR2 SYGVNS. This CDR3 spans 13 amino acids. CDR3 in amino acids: CASSVTGNSPLHF. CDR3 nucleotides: TGTGCCAGCAGCGTAACAGGGAATTCACCCCTCCACTTT.

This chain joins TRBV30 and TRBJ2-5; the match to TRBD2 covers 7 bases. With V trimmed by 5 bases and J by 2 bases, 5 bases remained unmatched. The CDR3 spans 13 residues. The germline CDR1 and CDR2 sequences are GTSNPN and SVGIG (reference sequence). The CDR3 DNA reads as TGTGCCTGGGGGGGAGGGATTCAAGAGACCCAGTACTTC. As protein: CAWGGGIQETQYF.

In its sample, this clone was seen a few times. The CDR3 loop reads CASSSSNYEQYF. The CDR3 region has the DNA TGTGCCAGCAGTTCATCTAACTACGAGCAGTACTTC. The gene calls are TRBV27 and TRBJ2-7; D remains unclear. The germline V gene encodes CDR1 MNHEY and CDR2 SMNVEV (reference sequence). The CDR3 has 12 amino acids. V lost 4 bases and J 3 bases, leaving 7 bases between the germline ends.

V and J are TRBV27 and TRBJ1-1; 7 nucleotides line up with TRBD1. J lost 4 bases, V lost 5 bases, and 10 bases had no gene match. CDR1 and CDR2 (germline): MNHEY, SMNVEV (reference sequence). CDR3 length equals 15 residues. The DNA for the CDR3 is TGTGCCAGCAGTGCCCGACAGGGCGGTGGCACTGAAGCTTTCTTT. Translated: CASSARQGGGTEAFF.

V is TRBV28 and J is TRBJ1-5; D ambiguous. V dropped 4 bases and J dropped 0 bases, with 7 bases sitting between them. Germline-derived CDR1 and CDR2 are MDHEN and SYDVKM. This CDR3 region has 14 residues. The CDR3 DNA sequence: TGTGCCAGCAGTTGGAGCTATAGCAATCAGCCCCAGCATTTT. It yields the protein CASSWSYSNQPQHF.